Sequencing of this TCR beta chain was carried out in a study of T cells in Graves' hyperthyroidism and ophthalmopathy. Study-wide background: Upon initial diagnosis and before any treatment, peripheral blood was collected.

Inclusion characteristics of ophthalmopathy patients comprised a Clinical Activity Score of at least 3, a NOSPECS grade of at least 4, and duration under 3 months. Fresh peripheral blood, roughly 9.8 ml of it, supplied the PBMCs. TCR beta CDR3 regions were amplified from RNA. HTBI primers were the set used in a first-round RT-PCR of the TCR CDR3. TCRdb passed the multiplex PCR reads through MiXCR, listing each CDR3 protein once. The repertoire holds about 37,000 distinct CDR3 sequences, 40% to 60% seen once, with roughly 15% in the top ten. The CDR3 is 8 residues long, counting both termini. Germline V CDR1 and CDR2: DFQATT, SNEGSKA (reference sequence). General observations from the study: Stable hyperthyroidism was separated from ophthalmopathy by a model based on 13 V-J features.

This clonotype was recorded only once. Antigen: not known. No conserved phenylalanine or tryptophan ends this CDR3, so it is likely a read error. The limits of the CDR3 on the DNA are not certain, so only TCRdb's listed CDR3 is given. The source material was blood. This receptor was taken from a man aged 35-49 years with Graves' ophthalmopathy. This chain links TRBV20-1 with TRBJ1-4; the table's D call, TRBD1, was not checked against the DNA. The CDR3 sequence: CSAERGQG.